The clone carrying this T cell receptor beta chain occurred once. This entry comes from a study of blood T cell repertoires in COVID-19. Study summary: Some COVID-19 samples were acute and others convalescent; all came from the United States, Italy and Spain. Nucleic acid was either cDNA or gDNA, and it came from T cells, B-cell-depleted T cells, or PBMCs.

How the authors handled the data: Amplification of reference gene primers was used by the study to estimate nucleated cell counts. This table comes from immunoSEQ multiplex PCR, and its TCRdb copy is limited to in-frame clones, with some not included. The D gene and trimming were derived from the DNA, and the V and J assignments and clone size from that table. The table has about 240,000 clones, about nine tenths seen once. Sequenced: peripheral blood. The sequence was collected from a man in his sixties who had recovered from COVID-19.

CDR3 nucleotide sequence: TGTGCCAGCAGCCCGGGACATATCATGAACACTGAAGCTTTCTTT. Its protein product is CASSPGHIMNTEAFF. This chain joins TRBV11-2 and TRBJ1-1, with D tentatively TRBD1 (6 bases). The CDR3 length is 15 residues. V was clipped by 5 bases and J by 0 bases, with 13 bases between them. The germline gives CDR1 SGHAT, CDR2 FQNNGV.